The next 25 T cell receptor beta chains were all read from a single sample in a study of blood T cells in healthy people across ages. Using a J-beta primer mix together with a sample-barcoded 5' primer, a second PCR was run for about 6 to 11 cycles. Each CDR3 protein is one row after TCRdb ran MiXCR on the 5' RACE reads. The sample includes 650,000 to 1,000,000 distinct CDR3 sequences, 30% to 45% of them seen just once. Sequencing was done on a sample of blood. The source of these receptors is a man aged 18 to 35 in good health.

V and J are TRBV5-1 and TRBJ1-1; the D is unclear. Trimming left V 4 bases short and J 1 base short, with 11 bases between. Germline V gives CDR1 SGHRS, CDR2 YFSETQ. The CDR3 has 14 residues. The CDR3 DNA reads as TGCGCCAGCAGCCGAGAGGGAGGGAACACTGAAGCTTTCTTT. Protein product: CASSREGGNTEAFF.

The chain links TRBV3-1 to TRBJ2-1; D gene uncertain. Germline CDR1 and CDR2: LGHDT and YNNKEL (reference sequence). The CDR3 runs to 12 residues. Trimming stripped 1 base from V and 7 bases from J, with 5 bases between. The DNA for the CDR3 is TGTGCCAGCAGCCAAGCCTGGAATGAGCAGTTCTTC. Amino acid sequence: CASSQAWNEQFF.

There are many counts of this clonotype. J is TRBJ1-4 and V is TRBV10-3; D not certain. CDR1 ENHRY and CDR2 SYGVKD come from the germline V gene. The CDR3 consists of 14 residues. V lost 2 bases, J lost 7 bases, and 11 bases lay in between. The CDR3 DNA sequence: TGTGCCATCAGTGAGGACACATCAGGTGAAAAACTGTTTTTT. Translating it yields CAISEDTSGEKLFF.

The chain uses TRBV7-9 and TRBJ2-3, with 9 bases identical to TRBD1. Germline values: CDR1 SEHNR, CDR2 FQNEAQ (reference sequence). CDR3 length equals 16 residues. With V trimmed by 4 bases and J by 6 bases, 11 bases remained unmatched. The CDR3 coding sequence is TGTGCCAGCAGCTCCCCGGGACAGGGTGGGGAGGATACGCAGTATTTT. Protein sequence: CASSSPGQGGEDTQYF.

Concerning this clonotype itself: This could be a read error, since a much larger clone is one nucleotide away. This chain connects TRBV12-3 or TRBV12-4 to TRBJ1-5; tentatively, D is TRBD1 (6 bases). The CDR3 runs 13 residues. CDR3: CVSRGTGNQPQHF. As DNA, the CDR3 is TGTGTCAGCAGAGGAACAGGGAATCAGCCCCAGCATTTT.

The CDR3 region is CATLGGLNTEAFF. The CDR3 DNA reads TGTGCCACCCTAGGGGGGCTGAACACTGAAGCTTTCTTT. V gene TRBV28 combines with J gene TRBJ1-1; D perhaps matches TRBD1 (6 bases). From germline, CDR1 is MDHEN and CDR2 SYDVKM. Trimming stripped 10 bases from V and 0 bases from J, with 12 bases between. The CDR3 contains 13 residues.

Ten or more counts support this clonotype. This chain links TRBV7-6 with TRBJ2-3, with TRBD2 matching over 7 bases. V was clipped by 5 bases and J by 2 bases; unmatched bases: 10. The length of the CDR3 is 16 residues. Germline CDR1 SGHVS, CDR2 FNYEAQ. CDR3 nucleotides: TGTGCCAGCAGCCTCCGGACTAGTCTTTTCACAGATACGCAGTATTTT. This encodes CASSLRTSLFTDTQYF. Combining the CDR3 with reference TRBV7-6 and TRBJ2-3 gives the whole variable domain GAGVSQSPRYKVTKRGQDVALRCDPISGHVSLYWYRQALGQGPEFLTYFNYEAQQDKSGLPNDRFSAERPEGSISTLTIQRTEQRDSAMYRCASSLRTSLFTDTQYFGPGTRLTVL.

This chain connects TRBV12-3 or TRBV12-4 to TRBJ2-1; 9 bases line up with TRBD2. The DNA end favors TRBJ2-7, so the J call may be wrong. The CDR3 consists of 15 residues. DNA of the CDR3: TGTGCCAGCAGCCGGAGCGGGGGGCGCTACAATGAGCAGTACTTC. Encoded protein: CASSRSGGRYNEQYF.

This clonotype was counted at least ten times. The chain employs TRBV12-3 or TRBV12-4 and TRBJ2-1; 11 bases fit TRBD2. V trimming: 4 bases; J trimming: 2 bases; junction bases outside the gene matches: 4. The CDR3 is 16 residues long. For the CDR3, the DNA is TGTGCCAGCAGTTACGGTAGCGGGGGGGCCTACAATGAGCAGTTCTTC. Its translation is CASSYGSGGAYNEQFF.

This clonotype was picked up many times. V is TRBV28 and J is TRBJ2-5; weak D call: TRBD1 (5 bases). Trimming pared 3 bases from V and 5 bases from J, leaving 13 bases between. The CDR3 has 14 amino acids. Per the germline V gene, CDR1 is MDHEN and CDR2 is SYDVKM. The CDR3 spells CASSFLGSGETQYF. Here the CDR3 DNA reads TGTGCCAGCAGTTTTTTGGGCTCAGGGGAGACCCAGTACTTC.

This clonotype was recorded many times. This sequence joins TRBV7-2 and TRBJ1-4, with no clear D. Trimming cost V 5 bases and J 8 bases, with 15 bases left between them. Germline assignment: CDR1 SGHTA and CDR2 FQGNSA. The CDR3 contains 14 residues. The chain's CDR3 is CASSSGRPGEKLFF. The CDR3 DNA sequence: TGTGCCAGCAGCAGTGGCAGGCCGGGAGAAAAACTGTTTTTT.

This clonotype occurred many times. The chain carries TRBV12-3 or TRBV12-4 and TRBJ2-7; D unclear. V was trimmed by 8 bases and J by 3 bases, leaving 8 bases between them. The CDR3 has 11 amino acids. DNA of the CDR3: TGTGCCAGCCTTGTCGGCTACGAGCAGTACTTC. The encoded protein is CASLVGYEQYF.

This clonotype was counted a few times. The chain recombines TRBV7-8 with TRBJ1-1; D unclear. The CDR3 sequence is 13 residues long. Germline V gene data show CDR1 as SGHVS and CDR2 as FQNEAQ. The V and J ends lost 4 bases and 3 bases respectively, with 9 bases between them. CDR3 in DNA: TGTGCCAGCAGCTCCGGGTCATACACTGAAGCTTTCTTT. This sequence encodes CASSSGSYTEAFF.

CDR3 residues: CASSPRETEAYEQYF. The DNA for the CDR3 is TGTGCCAGCAGCCCTCGAGAGACAGAGGCCTACGAGCAGTACTTC. The chain combines TRBV7-9 with TRBJ2-7; maybe TRBD1 (5 bases). The ends were cut back, 5 bases at V and 2 bases at J, with 16 bases in the middle. The CDR3 is made up of 15 amino acids. In germline, CDR1 is SEHNR, CDR2 FQNEAQ (reference sequence).

The genes are TRBV5-1 and TRBJ1-2; D possibly corresponds to TRBD1 (6 bases). The CDR3 totals 15 residues. Between the trimmed V and J ends, which lost 2 bases and 4 bases, there was a span of 15 bases. Germline V lookup: CDR1 SGHRS, CDR2 YFSETQ. CDR3 nucleotide sequence: TGCGCCAGCAGCTTTCGGGACAAGTTGATCTATGGCTACACCTTC. This gives the protein CASSFRDKLIYGYTF.

With respect to this clonotype: A junction end diverges from the germline sequence, so it may reflect a read error. The DNA of the CDR3 is TGCGGCGTTCTGGACAGGGCCGGGGGGACGCAGTATTTT. It specifies CGVLDRAGGTQYF. The genes are TRBV29-1 and TRBJ2-3; maybe TRBD1 (8 bases). This CDR3 spans 13 amino acids. The V gene's germline CDR1 is SQVTM and CDR2 ANQGSEA.

As concerns this clonotype: This may stem from a read error, because a much larger clone lies one nucleotide away. The chain recombines TRBV12-3 or TRBV12-4 with TRBJ1-5; D gene unclear. The V and J ends lost 5 bases and 3 bases respectively, with 11 bases between them. The CDR3 extends over 14 amino acids. CDR3 bases: TGTGCCAGCAGTGTAACACAGTCCAATCAGCCCCAGCATTTT. Amino acid sequence: CASSVTQSNQPQHF.

The chain carries TRBV4-1 and TRBJ1-2, with 11 bases lining up with TRBD1. This CDR3 is 15 amino acids long. The germline V gene has CDR1 MGHRA and CDR2 YSYEKL. V dropped 0 bases and J dropped 6; count of bases not matched to a gene: 3. This chain's CDR3 is CASSQDRTGGDGYTF. As DNA, the CDR3 is TGCGCCAGCAGCCAAGATAGGACAGGGGGCGATGGCTACACCTTC.

The table lists this clonotype with a few counts. The chain couples TRBV24-1 to TRBJ2-1; maybe TRBD1 (5 bases). Trimming left V 6 bases short and J 3 bases short, with 11 bases between. CDR1 and CDR2 from the germline V gene are KGHDR and SFDVKD. CDR3 length: 14 amino acids. The chain's CDR3 is CATSRAGFYNEQFF. CDR3 nucleotides: TGTGCCACCAGTCGGGCAGGGTTCTACAATGAGCAGTTCTTC.

This clonotype was observed a few times. The chain uses TRBV12-3 or TRBV12-4 and TRBJ2-5; 7 bases agree with TRBD1. The CDR3 sequence is 18 residues long. Trimming took 6 bases from V and 1 from J; bases not matched to a gene: 17. The CDR3 sequence: CASSSPNVGRGFQETQYF. CDR3 DNA: TGTGCCAGCAGCTCCCCGAACGTAGGCAGGGGGTTCCAAGAGACCCAGTACTTC.

This clonotype was counted between two and nine times. This rearrangement joins TRBV19 to TRBJ2-6, with unresolved D. The CDR3 runs to 17 residues. The V and J ends lost 3 bases and 0 bases respectively, with 12 bases between them. In germline, CDR1 is LNHDA, CDR2 SQIVND (reference sequence). The CDR3 nucleotides are TGTGCCAGTAGTATCCGGCAGCTTTCCTCTGGGGCCAACGTCCTGACTTTC. Residues: CASSIRQLSSGANVLTF.

This clonotype has a handful of counts. DNA for the CDR3: TGTGCCAGCAGCCATACCCATACAGAAAGCAATCAGCCCCAGCATTTT. Translating it yields CASSHTHTESNQPQHF. V usage is TRBV9 and J usage is TRBJ1-5; D call uncertain. V lost 4 bases and J lost 1, with 15 bases in between. The length of the CDR3 is 16 residues. Germline V gives CDR1 SGDLS, CDR2 YYNGEE.

This clonotype was recorded many times. V gene TRBV12-3 or TRBV12-4 combines with J gene TRBJ2-7; possibly TRBD2 for D (5 bases). The CDR3 is 12 amino acids. Trimming shortened V by 5 bases and J by 7 bases, and 12 bases separated the two germline ends. The CDR3 is CASSLRRREQYF. The CDR3 DNA follows: TGTGCCAGCAGTCTAAGACGGAGGGAGCAGTACTTC.

CDR3 in amino acids: CASSSTAGGAGAGELFF. CDR3 nucleotides: TGTGCCAGCAGTTCCACGGCTGGCGGGGCAGGAGCCGGGGAGCTGTTTTTT. This sequence joins TRBV12-3 or TRBV12-4 and TRBJ2-2; D possibly corresponds to TRBD2 (6 bases). CDR3 length: 17 amino acids. V was pared by 4 bases and J by 6 bases, with 21 bases between.

The V call is TRBV30, the J call TRBJ1-2; D ambiguous. Per germline, CDR1 GTSNPN and CDR2 SVGIG (reference sequence). Trimming removed 5 bases from V and 2 bases from J, with 15 bases in between. The CDR3 extends over 14 amino acids. This chain's CDR3 is CAWATPMGNYGYTF. CDR3 DNA: TGTGCCTGGGCTACTCCGATGGGGAACTATGGCTACACCTTC.